Presented here are 4 T cell receptor beta chains from one specimen sequenced in a study of regulatory T cells in long-lasting Graves disease. To make TCR beta libraries, researchers used iRepertoire HTBI primers and Arm-PCR of CDR3 regions. MiXCR, run by TCRdb on the multiplex PCR reads, gives a single entry per CDR3 protein. The sample holds a few hundred thousand distinct CDR3 sequences; around 20% are singletons and the top ten take around three fifths. This sample's time point: persistent/refractory GD, antithyroid drugs over 5 years with positive TRAb. Making the TCR library involved RNA that had been extracted from PBMCs. Here the sequenced sample was peripheral blood mononuclear cells (PBMCs), taken when the disease was refractory, from a patient treated with antithyroid drugs. The origin of the receptors is a female donor with Graves disease.

This clonotype was counted many times. For the CDR3, the DNA is TGTGCCAGCAGCGAAAGTAGTGGGCAGGGGGCGGTCACCGGGGAGCTGTTTTTT. Encoded protein: CASSESSGQGAVTGELFF. The rearrangement uses TRBV2 and TRBJ2-2, with 8 bases fitting TRBD1. V lost 6 bases to trimming and J lost 4 bases; unmatched junction nucleotides: 16. Germline V gives CDR1 SNHLY, CDR2 FYNNEI. The CDR3 has 18 amino acids.

The table lists this clonotype with many counts. The V gene is TRBV2, the J gene TRBJ1-5; D unresolved. Germline loops: CDR1 SNHLY, CDR2 FYNNEI. V was trimmed by 3 bases and J by 4 bases, leaving 10 bases between them. The CDR3 runs to 14 residues. The CDR3 region has the DNA TGTGCCAGCAGTGATGTAGAGAGAAATCAGCCCCAGCATTTT. Translation gives CASSDVERNQPQHF.

This clonotype appeared a few times. The genes are TRBV15 and TRBJ2-7; no clear D. V was shortened by 0 bases and J by 5 bases, with 11 bases between the two germline ends. CDR1 is LNHNV, CDR2 YYDKDF, per germline (reference sequence). This CDR3 contains 14 residues. The CDR3 nucleotides read TGTGCCACCAGCAGAGATCTGGTAAGCGACGAGCAGTACTTC. Translation: CATSRDLVSDEQYF.

V is TRBV7-8 and J is TRBJ2-2, with 8 bases that match TRBD2. V lost 5 bases, J lost 4 bases, and 12 bases stayed unmatched. The V gene's germline CDR1 is SGHVS and CDR2 FQNEAQ. CDR3 length: 17 residues. The CDR3 coding sequence is TGTGCCAGCAGCACCGACCCGGGGGGGCGCGTCACCGGGGAGCTGTTTTTT. Its protein product is CASSTDPGGRVTGELFF.